This T cell receptor beta chain was sequenced for a study of cytomegalovirus exposure and HLA in healthy donors. Study conclusions and caveats: Available immune exposure information was restricted to CMV serostatus only.

This PCR relied on a set of 60 Vbeta primers and 13 Jbeta primers. The protocol was immunoSEQ multiplex PCR, while the TCRdb copy is restricted to in-frame clones and leaves out a portion. This table holds fewer than 200,000 clones, 80% to 85% found once. Points on this clone: The antigen remains unidentified.

The receptor was derived from a girl aged 2 to 10 in good health and CMV-seropositive. The sequenced material came from PBMCs.

The CDR3 coding sequence is TGTGCCATCAGTCAGGTGCATCCCTACGAGCAGTACTTC. Translation: CAISQVHPYEQYF. The chain couples TRBV10-3 to TRBJ2-7; D ambiguous. Trimming removed 5 bases from V and 2 bases from J, with 10 bases in between. In germline, CDR1 is ENHRY, CDR2 SYGVKD. The CDR3 is 13 amino acids.